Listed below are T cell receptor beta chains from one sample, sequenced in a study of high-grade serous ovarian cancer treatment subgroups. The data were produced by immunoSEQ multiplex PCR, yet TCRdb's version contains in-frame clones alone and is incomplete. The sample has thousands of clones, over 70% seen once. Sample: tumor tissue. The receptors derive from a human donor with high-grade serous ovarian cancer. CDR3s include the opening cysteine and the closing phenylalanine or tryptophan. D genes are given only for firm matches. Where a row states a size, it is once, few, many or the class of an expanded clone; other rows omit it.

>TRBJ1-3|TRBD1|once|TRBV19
TGTGCCAGTAGTATTAGAGGACAGGGGGCGCGCGGAAACACCATATATTTT
CASSIRGQGARGNTIYF
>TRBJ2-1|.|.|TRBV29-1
TGCAGCGTTGATCGGACAGTCTTGGATGAGCAGTTCTTC
CSVDRTVLDEQFF
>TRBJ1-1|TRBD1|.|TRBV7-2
TGTGCCAGCAGCCCAGCTTCCGGGACAGGGAACACTGAAGCTTTCTTT
CASSPASGTGNTEAFF
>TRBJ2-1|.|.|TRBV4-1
TGCGCCAGCAGCCAAGATCCAGGGACCGACAATGAGCAGTTCTTC
CASSQDPGTDNEQFF
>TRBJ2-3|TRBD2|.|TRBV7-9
TGTGCCAGCAGATCTCATAGCGGGATAGGGGATACGCAGTATTTT
CASRSHSGIGDTQYF
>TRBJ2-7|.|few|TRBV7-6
TGTGCCAGCAGCTTAGGTCCGCATCCCTACGAGCAGTACTTC
CASSLGPHPYEQYF
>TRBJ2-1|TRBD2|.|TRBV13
TGTGCCAGCAGCCCCCGCCGCGGGGGGGCGAACAATGAGCAGTTCTTC
CASSPRRGGANNEQFF
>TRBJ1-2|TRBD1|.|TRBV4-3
TGCGCCAGCAGCCAAGAGGGGACAGGGAGTAGCTATGGCTACACCTTC
CASSQEGTGSSYGYTF
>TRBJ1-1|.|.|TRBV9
TGTGCCAGCAGCGTAGCAGGGGACACTGAAGCTTTCTTT
CASSVAGDTEAFF
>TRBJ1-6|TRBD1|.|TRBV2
TGTGCCAGCAGTGAGACAGGGTGGCGGTCACCCCTCCACTTT
CASSETGWRSPLHF
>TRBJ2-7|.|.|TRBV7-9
TGTGCCAGCAGCTTAGCAGGCGGAAGCTCCTACGAGCAGTACTTC
CASSLAGGSSYEQYF
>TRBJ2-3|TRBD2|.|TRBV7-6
TGTGCCAGCAGCTTATTGGAGACTAGCGGGGTCACAGATACGCAGTATTTT
CASSLLETSGVTDTQYF
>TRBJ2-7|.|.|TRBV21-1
TGTGCCAGCAGCTCCACCACTCTAGCGGAAAAATCCTACGAGCAGTACTTC
CASSSTTLAEKSYEQYF
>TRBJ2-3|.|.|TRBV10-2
TGCGCCAGCAGTGAGTCAGTAGCGGACACTGTCACAGATACGCAGTATTTT
CASSESVADTVTDTQYF